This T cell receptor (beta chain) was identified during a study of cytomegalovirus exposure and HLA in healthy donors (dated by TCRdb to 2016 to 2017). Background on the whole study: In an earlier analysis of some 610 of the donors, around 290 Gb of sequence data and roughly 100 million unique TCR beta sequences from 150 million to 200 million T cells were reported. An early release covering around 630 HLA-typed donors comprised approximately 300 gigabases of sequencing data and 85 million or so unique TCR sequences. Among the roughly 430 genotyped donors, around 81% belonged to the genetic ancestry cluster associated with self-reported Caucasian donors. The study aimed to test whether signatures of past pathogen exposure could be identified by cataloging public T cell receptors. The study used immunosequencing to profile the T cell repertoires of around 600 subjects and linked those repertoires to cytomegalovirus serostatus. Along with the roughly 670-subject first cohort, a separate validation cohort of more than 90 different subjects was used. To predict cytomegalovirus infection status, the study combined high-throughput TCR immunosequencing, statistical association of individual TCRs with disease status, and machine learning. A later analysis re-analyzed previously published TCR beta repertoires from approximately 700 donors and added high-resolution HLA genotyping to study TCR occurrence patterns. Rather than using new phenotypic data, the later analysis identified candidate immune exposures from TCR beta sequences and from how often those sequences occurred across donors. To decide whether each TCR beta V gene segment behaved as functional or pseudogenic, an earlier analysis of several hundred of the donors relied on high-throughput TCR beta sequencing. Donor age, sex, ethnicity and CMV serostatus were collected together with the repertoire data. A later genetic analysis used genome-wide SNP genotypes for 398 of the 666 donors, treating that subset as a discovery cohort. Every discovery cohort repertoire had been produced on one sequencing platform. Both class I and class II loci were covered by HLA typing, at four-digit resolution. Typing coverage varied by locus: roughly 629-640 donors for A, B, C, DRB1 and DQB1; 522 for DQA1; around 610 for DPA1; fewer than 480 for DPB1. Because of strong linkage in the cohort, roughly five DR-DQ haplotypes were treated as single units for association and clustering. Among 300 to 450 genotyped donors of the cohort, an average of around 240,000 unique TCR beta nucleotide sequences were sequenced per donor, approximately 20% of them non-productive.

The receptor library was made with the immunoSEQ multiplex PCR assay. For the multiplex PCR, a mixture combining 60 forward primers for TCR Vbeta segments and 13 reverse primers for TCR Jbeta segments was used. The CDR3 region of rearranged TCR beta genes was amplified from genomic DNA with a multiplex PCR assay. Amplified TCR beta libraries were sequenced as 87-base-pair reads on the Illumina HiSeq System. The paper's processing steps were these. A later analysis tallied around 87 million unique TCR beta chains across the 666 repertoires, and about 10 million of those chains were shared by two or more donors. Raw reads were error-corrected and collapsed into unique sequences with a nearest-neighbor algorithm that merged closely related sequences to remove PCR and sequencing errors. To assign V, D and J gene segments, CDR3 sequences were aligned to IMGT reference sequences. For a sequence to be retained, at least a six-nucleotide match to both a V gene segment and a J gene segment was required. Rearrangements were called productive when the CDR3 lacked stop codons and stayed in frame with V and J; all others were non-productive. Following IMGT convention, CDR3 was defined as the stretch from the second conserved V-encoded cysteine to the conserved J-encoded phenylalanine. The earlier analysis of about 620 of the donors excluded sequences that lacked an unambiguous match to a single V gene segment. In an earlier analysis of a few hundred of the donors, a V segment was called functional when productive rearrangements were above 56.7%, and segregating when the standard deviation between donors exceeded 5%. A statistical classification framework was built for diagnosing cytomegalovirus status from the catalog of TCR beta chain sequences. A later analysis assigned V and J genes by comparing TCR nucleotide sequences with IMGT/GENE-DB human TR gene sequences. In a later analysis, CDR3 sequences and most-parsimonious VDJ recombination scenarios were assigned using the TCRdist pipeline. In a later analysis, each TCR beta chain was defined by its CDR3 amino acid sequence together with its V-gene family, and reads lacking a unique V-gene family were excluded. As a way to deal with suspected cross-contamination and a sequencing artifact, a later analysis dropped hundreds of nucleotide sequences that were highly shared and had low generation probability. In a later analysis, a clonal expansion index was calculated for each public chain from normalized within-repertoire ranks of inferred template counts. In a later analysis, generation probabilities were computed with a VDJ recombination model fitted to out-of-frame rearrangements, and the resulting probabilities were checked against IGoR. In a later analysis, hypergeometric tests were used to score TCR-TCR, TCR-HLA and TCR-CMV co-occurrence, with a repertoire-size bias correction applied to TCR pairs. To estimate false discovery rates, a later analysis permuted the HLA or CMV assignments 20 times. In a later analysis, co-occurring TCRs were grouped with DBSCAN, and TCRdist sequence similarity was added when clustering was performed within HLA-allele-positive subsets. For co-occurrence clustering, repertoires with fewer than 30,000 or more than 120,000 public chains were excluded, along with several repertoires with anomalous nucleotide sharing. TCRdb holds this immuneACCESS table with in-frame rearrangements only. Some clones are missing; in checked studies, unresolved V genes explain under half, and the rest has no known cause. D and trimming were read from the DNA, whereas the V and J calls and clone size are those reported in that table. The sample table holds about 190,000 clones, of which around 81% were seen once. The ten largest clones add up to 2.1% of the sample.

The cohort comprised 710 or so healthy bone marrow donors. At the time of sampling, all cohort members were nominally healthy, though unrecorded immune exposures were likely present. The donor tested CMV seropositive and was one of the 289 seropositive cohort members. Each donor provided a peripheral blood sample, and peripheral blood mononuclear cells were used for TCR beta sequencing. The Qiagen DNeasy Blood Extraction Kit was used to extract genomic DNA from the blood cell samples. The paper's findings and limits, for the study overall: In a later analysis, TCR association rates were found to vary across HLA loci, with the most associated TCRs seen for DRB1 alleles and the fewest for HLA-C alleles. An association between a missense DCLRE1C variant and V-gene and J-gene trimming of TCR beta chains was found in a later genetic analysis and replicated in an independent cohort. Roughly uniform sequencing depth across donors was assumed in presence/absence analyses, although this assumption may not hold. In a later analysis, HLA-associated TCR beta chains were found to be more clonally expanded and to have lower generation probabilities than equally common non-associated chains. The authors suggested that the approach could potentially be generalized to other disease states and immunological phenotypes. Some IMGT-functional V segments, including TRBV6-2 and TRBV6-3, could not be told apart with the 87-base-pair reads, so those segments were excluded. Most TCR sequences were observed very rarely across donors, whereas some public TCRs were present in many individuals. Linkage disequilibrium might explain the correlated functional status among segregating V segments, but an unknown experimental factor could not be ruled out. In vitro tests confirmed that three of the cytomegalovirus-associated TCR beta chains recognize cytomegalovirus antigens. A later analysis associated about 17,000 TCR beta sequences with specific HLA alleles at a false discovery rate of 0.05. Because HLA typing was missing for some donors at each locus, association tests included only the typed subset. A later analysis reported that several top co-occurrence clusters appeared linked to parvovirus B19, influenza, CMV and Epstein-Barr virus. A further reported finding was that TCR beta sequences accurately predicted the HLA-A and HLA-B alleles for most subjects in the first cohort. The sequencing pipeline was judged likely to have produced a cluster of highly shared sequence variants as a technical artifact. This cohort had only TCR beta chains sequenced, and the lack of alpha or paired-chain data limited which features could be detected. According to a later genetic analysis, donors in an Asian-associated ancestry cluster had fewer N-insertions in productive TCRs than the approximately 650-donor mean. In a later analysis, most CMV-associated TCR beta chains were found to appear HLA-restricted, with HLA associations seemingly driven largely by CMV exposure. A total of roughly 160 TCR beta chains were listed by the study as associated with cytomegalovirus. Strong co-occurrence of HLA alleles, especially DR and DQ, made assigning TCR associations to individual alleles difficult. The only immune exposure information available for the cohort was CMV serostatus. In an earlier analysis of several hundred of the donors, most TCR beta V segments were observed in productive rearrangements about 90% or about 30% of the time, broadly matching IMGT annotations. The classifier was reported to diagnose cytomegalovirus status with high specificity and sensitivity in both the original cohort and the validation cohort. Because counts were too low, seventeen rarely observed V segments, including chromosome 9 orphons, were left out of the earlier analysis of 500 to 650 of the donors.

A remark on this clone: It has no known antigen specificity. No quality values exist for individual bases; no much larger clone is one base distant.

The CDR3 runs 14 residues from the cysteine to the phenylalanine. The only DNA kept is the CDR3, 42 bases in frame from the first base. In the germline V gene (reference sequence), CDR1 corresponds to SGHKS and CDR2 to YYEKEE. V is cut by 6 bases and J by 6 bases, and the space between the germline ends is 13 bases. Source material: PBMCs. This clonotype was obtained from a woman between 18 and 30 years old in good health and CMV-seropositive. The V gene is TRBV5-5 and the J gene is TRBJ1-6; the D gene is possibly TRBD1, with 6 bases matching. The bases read TGTGCCAGCATAAAAGGACAGTCTAATTCACCCCTCCACTTT. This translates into CASIKGQSNSPLHF.